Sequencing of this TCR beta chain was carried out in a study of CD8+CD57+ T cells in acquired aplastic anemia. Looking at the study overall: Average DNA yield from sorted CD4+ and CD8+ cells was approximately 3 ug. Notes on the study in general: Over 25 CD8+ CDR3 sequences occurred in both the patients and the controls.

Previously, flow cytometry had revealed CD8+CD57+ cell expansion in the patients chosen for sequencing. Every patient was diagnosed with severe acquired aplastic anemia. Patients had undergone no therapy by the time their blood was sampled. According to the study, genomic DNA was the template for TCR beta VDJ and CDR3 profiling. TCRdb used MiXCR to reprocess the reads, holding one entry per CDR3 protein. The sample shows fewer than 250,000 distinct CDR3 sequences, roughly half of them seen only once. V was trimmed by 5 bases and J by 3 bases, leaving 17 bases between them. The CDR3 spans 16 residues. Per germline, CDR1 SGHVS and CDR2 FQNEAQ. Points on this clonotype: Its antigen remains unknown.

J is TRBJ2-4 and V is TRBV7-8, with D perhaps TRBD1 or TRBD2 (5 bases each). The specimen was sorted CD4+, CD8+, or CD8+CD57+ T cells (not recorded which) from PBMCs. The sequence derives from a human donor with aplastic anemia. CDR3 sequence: CASSPRDGVVKNIQYF. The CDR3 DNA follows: TGTGCCAGCAGCCCCAGGGACGGGGTCGTCAAAAACATTCAGTACTTC.